Listed here are 8 T cell receptor beta chains from one sample, sequenced in a study of T cells expressing NK-cell markers. TCRdb re-called the 5' RACE reads and catalogs CDR3 proteins one per entry, DNA excluded. In total, the table holds 400,000 to 500,000 distinct CDR3 sequences. The specimen sequenced was blood T cells: a sorted CD56 or NKG2C T cell subset, CD4+ or CD8+ T cells, or bulk PBMC T cells (not recorded which). Source of these receptors: a woman between 18 and 69 years old in good health.

V gene TRBV12-3 or TRBV12-4 combines with J gene TRBJ1-1. This CDR3 is built from 12 residues. CDR3 loop: CASKSANTEAFF.

The rearrangement links TRBV6-5 to TRBJ1-1. The CDR3 loop spans 12 amino acids. Per the germline V gene, CDR1 is MNHEY and CDR2 is SVGAGI. Here the CDR3 reads CASSSGTWSAFF.

J is TRBJ1-1 and V is TRBV12-3 or TRBV12-4; the TCRdb call, TRBD1, lacks DNA for checking. The CDR3 runs 15 residues. CDR3 residues: CASRPRDRVNTEAFF.

The chain is built from TRBV5-6 and TRBJ1-1. From germline, CDR1 is SGHDT and CDR2 YYEEEE. The CDR3 extends over 15 amino acids. This CDR3 reads CASSPRALWSTEAFF.

This sequence joins TRBV28 and TRBJ2-7; TCRdb selects TRBD2, and the lack of DNA leaves this call unchecked. The CDR3 consists of 16 residues. CDR1 is MDHEN, CDR2 SYDVKM, per germline. CDR3 residues: CASSLGSGRLTYEQYF.

The chain joins TRBV7-9 to TRBJ2-1; the TCRdb call, TRBD2, lacks DNA for checking. This CDR3 spans 14 amino acids. The germline CDR1 and CDR2 sequences are SEHNR and FQNEAQ (reference sequence). Here the CDR3 reads CASSMTSGANEQFF.

The V call is TRBV20-1, the J call TRBJ1-3. The germline gives CDR1 DFQATT, CDR2 SNEGSKA (reference sequence). The CDR3 runs 13 residues. CDR3 loop: CSASVGSGNTIYF.

The chain couples TRBV20-1 to TRBJ2-3; TCRdb indicates TRBD1, and absent DNA this call remains unverified. Germline CDR1 is DFQATT and CDR2 is SNEGSKA (reference sequence). CDR3 length equals 14 residues. CDR3 in amino acids: CSARPDRAWDTQYF.